This TCR beta chain was captured in a study of T-cell memory formation after mild COVID-19. Overall study context: TCR clustering was largely donor specific. General study findings and limits: The appearance of some responding clones in pre-infection memory suggested that cross-reactive memory joined.

This clonotype has only one observation. Its antigen is not identified. CDR1 and CDR2 (germline): MNHEY, SVGAGI. This CDR3 spans 13 amino acids. V dropped 0 bases and J dropped 7 bases, with 10 bases sitting between them. TCRdb recomputed calls from the 5' RACE reads with MiXCR, one row per CDR3 protein. The sample has around 200,000 distinct CDR3 sequences; 20% to 25% are singletons. V usage is TRBV6-5 and J usage is TRBJ2-7; maybe TRBD2 (5 bases). Sequences were obtained from PBMCs or a T cell subset sorted from them (not recorded which). The receptor was derived from an adult woman who had mild COVID-19 (a few samples of this study predate the infection). Cell type and time point are not known. The CDR3 coding sequence is TGTGCCAGCAGTTACTCGTCACGGGGAGAGCAGTACTTC. Protein: CASSYSSRGEQYF.